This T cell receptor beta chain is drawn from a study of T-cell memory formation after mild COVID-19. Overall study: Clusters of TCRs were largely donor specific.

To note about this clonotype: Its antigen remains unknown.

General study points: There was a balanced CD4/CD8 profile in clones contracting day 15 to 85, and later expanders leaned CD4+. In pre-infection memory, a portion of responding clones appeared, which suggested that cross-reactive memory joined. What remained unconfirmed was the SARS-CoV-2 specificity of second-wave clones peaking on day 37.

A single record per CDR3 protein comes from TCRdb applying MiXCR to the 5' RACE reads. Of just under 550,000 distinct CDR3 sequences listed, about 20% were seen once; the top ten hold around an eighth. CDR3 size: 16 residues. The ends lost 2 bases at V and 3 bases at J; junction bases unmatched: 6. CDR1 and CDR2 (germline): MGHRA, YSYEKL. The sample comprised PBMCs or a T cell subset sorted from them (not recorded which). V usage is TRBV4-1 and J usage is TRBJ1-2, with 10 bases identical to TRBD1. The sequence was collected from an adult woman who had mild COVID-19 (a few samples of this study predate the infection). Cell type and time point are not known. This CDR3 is CASSQPGGQGYYGYTF. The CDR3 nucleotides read TGCGCCAGCAGCCAACCTGGGGGACAGGGGTACTATGGCTACACCTTC.